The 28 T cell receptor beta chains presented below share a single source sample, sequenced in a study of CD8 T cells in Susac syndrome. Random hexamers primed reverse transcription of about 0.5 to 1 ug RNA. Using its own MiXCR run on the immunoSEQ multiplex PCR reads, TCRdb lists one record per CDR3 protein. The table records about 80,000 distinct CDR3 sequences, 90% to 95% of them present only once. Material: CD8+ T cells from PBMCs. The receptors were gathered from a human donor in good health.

In nucleotides, the CDR3 is TGTGCCAGCAGCTTACTGGGCGGGAACACAGATACGCAGTATTTT. It specifies CASSLLGGNTDTQYF. The chain is built from TRBV7-3 and TRBJ2-3; TRBD2 is a possible D gene (6 bases). V lost 2 bases, J lost 2 bases, and 11 bases lay in between. The CDR3 totals 15 residues. Per germline, CDR1 SGHTA and CDR2 FQGTGA.

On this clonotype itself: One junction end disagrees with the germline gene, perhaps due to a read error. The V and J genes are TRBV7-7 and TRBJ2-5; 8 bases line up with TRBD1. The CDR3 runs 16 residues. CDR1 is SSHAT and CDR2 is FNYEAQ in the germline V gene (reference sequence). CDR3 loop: CASSLDPGQAQETQYF. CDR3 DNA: TGTGCTAGCAGCTTAGATCCGGGACAGGCTCAAGAGACCCAGTACTTC.

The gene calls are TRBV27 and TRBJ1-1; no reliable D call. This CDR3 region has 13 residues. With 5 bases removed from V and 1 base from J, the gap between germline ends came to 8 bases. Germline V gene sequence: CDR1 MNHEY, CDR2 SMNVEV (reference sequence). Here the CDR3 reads CASSLPSNTEAFF. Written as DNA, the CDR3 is TGTGCCAGCAGTCTACCGTCGAACACTGAAGCTTTCTTT.

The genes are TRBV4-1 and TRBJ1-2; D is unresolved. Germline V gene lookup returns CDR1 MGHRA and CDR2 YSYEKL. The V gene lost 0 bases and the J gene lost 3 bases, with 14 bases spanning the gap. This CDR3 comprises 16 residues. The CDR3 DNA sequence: TGCGCCAGCAGCCAAGATTACGGCCCGACCTACTATGGCTACACCTTC. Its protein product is CASSQDYGPTYYGYTF.

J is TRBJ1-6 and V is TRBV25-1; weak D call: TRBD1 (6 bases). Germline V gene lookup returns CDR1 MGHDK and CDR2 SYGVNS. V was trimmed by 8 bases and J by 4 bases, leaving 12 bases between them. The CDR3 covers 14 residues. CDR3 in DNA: TGTGCCAGCGCTAAGGGGGTATATAATTCACCCCTCCACTTT. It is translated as CASAKGVYNSPLHF.

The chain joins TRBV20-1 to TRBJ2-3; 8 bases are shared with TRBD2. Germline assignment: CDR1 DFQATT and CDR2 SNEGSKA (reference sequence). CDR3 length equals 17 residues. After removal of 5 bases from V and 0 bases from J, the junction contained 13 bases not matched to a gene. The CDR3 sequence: CSAPPGLAGFSTDTQYF. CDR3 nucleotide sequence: TGCAGTGCTCCCCCCGGACTAGCCGGATTTAGCACAGATACGCAGTATTTT.

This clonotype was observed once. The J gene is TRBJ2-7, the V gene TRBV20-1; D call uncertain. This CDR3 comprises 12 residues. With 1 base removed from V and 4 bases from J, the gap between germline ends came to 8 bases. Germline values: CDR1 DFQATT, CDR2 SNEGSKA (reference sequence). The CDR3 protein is CSARGDSYEQYV. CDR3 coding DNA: TGCAGTGCTAGAGGGGATTCTTACGAGCAGTACGTC.

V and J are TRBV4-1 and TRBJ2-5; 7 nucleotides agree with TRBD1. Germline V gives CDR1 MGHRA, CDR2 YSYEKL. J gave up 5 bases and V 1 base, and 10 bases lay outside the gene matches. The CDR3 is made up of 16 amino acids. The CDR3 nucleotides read TGCGCCAGCAGCCAAGGGGAGACAGGGTGGAGTGAGACCCAGTACTTC. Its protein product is CASSQGETGWSETQYF.

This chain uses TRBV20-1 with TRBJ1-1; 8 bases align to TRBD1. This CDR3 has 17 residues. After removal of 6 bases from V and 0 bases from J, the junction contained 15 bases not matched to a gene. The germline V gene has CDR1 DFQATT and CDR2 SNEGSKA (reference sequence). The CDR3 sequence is CSALGRGLTGMNTEAFF. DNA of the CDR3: TGCAGTGCCCTAGGCAGGGGGCTTACTGGAATGAACACTGAAGCTTTCTTT.

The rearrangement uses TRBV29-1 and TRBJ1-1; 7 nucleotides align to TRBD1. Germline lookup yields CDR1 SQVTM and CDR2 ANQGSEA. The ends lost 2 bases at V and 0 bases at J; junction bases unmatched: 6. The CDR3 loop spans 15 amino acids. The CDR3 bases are TGCAGCGTTGAATACCTGGGACAGATGAACACTGAAGCTTTCTTT. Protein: CSVEYLGQMNTEAFF.

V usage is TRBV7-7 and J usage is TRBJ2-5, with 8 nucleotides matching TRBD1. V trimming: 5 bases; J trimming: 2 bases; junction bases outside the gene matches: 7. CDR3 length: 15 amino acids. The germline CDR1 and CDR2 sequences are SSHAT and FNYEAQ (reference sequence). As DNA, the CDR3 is TGTGCCAGCAGCCCCCAGGGGGCCCCGCAAGAGACCCAGTACTTC. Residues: CASSPQGAPQETQYF.

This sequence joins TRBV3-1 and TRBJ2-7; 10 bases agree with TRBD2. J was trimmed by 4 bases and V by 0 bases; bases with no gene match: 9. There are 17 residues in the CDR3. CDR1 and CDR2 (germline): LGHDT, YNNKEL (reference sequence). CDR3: CASSQDLRSGGMYEQYF. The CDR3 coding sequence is TGTGCCAGCAGCCAAGATCTTCGTAGCGGGGGGATGTACGAGCAGTACTTC.

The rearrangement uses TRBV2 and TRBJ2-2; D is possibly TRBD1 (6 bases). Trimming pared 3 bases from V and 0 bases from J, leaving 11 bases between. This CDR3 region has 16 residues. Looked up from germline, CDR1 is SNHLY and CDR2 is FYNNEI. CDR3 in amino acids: CASSDRGFANTGELFF. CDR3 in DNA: TGTGCCAGCAGTGACAGGGGATTCGCGAACACCGGGGAGCTGTTTTTT. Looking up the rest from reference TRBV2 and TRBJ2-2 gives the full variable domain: EPEVTQTPSHQVTQMGQEVILRCVPISNHLYFYWYRQILGQKVEFLVSFYNNEISEKSEIFDDQFSVERPDGSNFTLKIRSTKLEDSAMYFCASSDRGFANTGELFFGEGSRLTVL.

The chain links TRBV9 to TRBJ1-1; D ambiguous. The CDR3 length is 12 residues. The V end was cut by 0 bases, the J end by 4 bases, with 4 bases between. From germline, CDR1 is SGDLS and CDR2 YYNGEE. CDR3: CASSVGATEAFF. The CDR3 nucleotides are TGTGCCAGCAGCGTAGGTGCCACTGAAGCTTTCTTT.

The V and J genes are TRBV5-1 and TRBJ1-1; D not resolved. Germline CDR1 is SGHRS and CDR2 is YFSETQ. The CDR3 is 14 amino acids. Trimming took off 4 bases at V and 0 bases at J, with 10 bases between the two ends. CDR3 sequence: CASSEGVMNTEAFF. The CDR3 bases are TGCGCCAGCAGCGAGGGCGTCATGAACACTGAAGCTTTCTTT. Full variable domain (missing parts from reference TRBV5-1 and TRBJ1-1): KAGVTQTPRYLIKTRGQQVTLSCSPISGHRSVSWYQQTPGQGLQFLFEYFSETQRNKGNFPGRFSGRQFSNSRSEMNVSTLELGDSALYLCASSEGVMNTEAFFGQGTRLTVV.

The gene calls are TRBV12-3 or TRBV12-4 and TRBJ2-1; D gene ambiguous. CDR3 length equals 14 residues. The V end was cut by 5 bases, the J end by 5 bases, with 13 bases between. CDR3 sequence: CASSPSRRHNEQFF. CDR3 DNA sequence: TGTGCCAGCAGTCCATCCCGACGGCACAATGAGCAGTTCTTC.

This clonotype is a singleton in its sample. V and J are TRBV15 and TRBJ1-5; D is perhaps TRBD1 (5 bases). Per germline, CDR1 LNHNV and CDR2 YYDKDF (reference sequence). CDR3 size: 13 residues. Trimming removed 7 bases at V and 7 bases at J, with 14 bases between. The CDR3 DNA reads TGTGCCACCAATGGGGGGTTCGGACAGCCCCAGCATTTT. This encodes CATNGGFGQPQHF.

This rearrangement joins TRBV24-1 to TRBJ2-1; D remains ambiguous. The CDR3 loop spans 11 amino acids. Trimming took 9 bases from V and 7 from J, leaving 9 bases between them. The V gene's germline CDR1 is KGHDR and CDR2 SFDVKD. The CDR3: CATSWGNEQFF. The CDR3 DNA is TGTGCCACCTCTTGGGGAAATGAGCAGTTCTTC.

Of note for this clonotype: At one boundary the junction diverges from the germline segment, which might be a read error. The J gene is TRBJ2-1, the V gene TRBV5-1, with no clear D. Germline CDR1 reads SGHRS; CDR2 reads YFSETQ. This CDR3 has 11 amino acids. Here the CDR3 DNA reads TGTGCCAGCAGTTTGGGAAATGAGCAGTTCTTC. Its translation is CASSLGNEQFF.

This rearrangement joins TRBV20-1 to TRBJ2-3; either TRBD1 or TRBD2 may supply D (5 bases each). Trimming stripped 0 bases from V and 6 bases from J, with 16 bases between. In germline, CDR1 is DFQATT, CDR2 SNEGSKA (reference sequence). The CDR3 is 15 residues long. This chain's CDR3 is CSARDLQGRTDTQYF. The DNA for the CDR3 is TGCAGTGCTAGAGATCTGCAGGGACGGACGGATACGCAGTATTTT.

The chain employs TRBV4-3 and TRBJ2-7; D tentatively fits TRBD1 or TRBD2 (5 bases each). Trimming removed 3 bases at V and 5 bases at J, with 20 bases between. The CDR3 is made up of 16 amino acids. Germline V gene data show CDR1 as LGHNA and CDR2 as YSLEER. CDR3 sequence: CASSQGPGRGSDEQYF. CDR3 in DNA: TGCGCCAGCAGCCAGGGCCCGGGTAGGGGTAGCGACGAGCAGTACTTC.

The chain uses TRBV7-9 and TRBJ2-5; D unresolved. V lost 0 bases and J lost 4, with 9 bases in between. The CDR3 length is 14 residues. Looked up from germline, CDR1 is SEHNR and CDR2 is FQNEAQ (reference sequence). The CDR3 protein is CASSLAGLGETQYF. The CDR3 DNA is TGTGCCAGCAGCTTAGCCGGGTTGGGAGAGACCCAGTACTTC.

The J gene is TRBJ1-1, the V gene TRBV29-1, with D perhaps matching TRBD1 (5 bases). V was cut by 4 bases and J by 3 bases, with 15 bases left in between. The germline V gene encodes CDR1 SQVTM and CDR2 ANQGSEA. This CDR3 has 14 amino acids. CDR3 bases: TGCAGCGTTGGGGCGCAGGGACGGGACACTGAAGCTTTCTTT. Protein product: CSVGAQGRDTEAFF.

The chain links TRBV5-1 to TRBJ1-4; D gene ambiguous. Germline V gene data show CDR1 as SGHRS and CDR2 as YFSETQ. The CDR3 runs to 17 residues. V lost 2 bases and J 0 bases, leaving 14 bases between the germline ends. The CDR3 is CASSFESIRATNEKLFF. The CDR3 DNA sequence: TGCGCCAGCAGCTTTGAAAGTATTCGTGCAACTAATGAAAAACTGTTTTTT.

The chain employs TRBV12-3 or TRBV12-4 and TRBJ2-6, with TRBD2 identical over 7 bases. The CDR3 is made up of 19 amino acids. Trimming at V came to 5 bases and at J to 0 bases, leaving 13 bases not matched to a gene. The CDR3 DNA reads TGTGCCAGCAGTGGGGAAGGGGAGGGACCAATCTCTGGGGCCAACGTCCTGACTTTC. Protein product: CASSGEGEGPISGANVLTF.

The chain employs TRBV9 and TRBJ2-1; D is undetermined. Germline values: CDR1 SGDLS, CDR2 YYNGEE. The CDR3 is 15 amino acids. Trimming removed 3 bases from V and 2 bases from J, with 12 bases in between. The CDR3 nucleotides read TGTGCCAGCAGCGAGGATCTAGGGCCCTACAATGAGCAGTTCTTC. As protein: CASSEDLGPYNEQFF.

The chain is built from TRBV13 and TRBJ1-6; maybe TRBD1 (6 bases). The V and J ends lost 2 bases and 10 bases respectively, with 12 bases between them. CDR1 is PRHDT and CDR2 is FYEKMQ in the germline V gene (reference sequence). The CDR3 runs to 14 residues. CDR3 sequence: CASSLRGVYSPLHF. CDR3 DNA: TGTGCCAGCAGCTTAAGGGGGGTGTACTCACCCCTCCACTTT.

This CDR3 reads CSVERLAVYNEQFF. The CDR3 DNA sequence: TGCAGCGTTGAGAGGCTAGCGGTATATAATGAGCAGTTCTTC. V gene TRBV29-1 combines with J gene TRBJ2-1; 7 bases map to TRBD2. Trimming removed 3 bases from V and 7 bases from J; junction bases left unmatched: 9. The germline V gene has CDR1 SQVTM and CDR2 ANQGSEA. The CDR3 totals 14 residues.